Each of the 25 T cell receptor beta chains below was sequenced from the same sample in a study of cytomegalovirus exposure and HLA in healthy donors. TCRdb's copy holds only in-frame clones and misses some; the assay was immunoSEQ multiplex PCR. Of around 250,000 clones listed, about 92% are singletons. The sequenced material came from PBMCs. These receptors were collected from a woman in her thirties in good health and CMV-seronegative.

The CDR3 nucleotides are TGTGCCAGCAGCTTGTTTACCGTGAACACTGAAGCTTTCTTT. Translating gives CASSLFTVNTEAFF. The V and J genes are TRBV7-8 and TRBJ1-1, with D uncertain. The CDR3 is 14 amino acids. V was shortened by 3 bases and J by 0 bases, with 8 bases between the two germline ends. CDR1 is SGHVS, CDR2 FQNEAQ, per germline.

The chain employs TRBV10-2 and TRBJ2-2, with 7 bases lining up with TRBD1. CDR3 length: 12 residues. CDR1 WSHSY and CDR2 SAAADI come from the germline V gene. The junction had 1 base not matched to a gene; V was cut back by 8 bases and J by 4 bases. The CDR3 DNA is TGCGCCAGCCGACAGGGCACCGGGGAGCTGTTTTTT. It specifies CASRQGTGELFF.

The chain combines TRBV13 with TRBJ1-2, with 7 bases that match TRBD1. Per the germline V gene, CDR1 is PRHDT and CDR2 is FYEKMQ (reference sequence). This CDR3 has 15 residues. The V segment lost 5 bases and the J segment 8 bases; nucleotides outside the gene matches: 14. CDR3 amino acids: CASSPKDRRFGGYTF. CDR3 DNA: TGTGCCAGCAGCCCAAAGGACAGGCGATTTGGGGGCTACACCTTC.

This chain joins TRBV5-6 and TRBJ2-7, with D maybe TRBD1 (6 bases). The CDR3 is 15 residues long. Per the germline V gene, CDR1 is SGHDT and CDR2 is YYEEEE. V shed 4 bases and J shed 9 bases, with 23 bases lying between them. For the CDR3, the DNA is TGTGCCAGCAGCCAGGGACACCCATCTCCTTATGGGCAGTACTTC. It yields the protein CASSQGHPSPYGQYF. The full variable domain, with the rest looked up from reference TRBV5-6 and TRBJ2-7, is DAGVTQSPTHLIKTRGQQVTLRCSPKSGHDTVSWYQQALGQGPQFIFQYYEEEERQRGNFPDRFSGHQFPNYSSELNVNALLLGDSALYLCASSQGHPSPYGQYFGPGTRLTVT.

The chain is built from TRBV7-2 and TRBJ1-1; 7 positions match TRBD1. The germline CDR1 and CDR2 sequences are SGHTA and FQGNSA. Trimming took 5 bases from V and 0 from J; bases not matched to a gene: 6. This CDR3 has 15 amino acids. The DNA of the CDR3 is TGTGCCAGCAGCCAAATAGGGGGCTTGAACACTGAAGCTTTCTTT. This codes for CASSQIGGLNTEAFF.

Only one count was recorded for this clone. In DNA form, the CDR3 reads TGTGCCAGCAGCCCCCAGGCTAGAGAGCAGTTCTTC. It yields the protein CASSPQAREQFF. The J gene is TRBJ2-1, the V gene TRBV7-8; no clear D gene. The germline gives CDR1 SGHVS, CDR2 FQNEAQ. The CDR3 runs 12 residues. V lost 5 bases, J lost 10 bases, and 12 bases lay in between.

This clone was observed a handful of times. This chain links TRBV9 with TRBJ2-7; TRBD2 agrees at 7 bases. Trimming at V came to 4 bases and at J to 4 bases, leaving 8 bases not matched to a gene. The CDR3 spans 14 residues. Germline V gives CDR1 SGDLS, CDR2 YYNGEE. The DNA for the CDR3 is TGTGCCAGCAGCACCGGACGGACTAGTTACGAGCAGTACTTC. Translating it yields CASSTGRTSYEQYF.

The V call is TRBV4-2, the J call TRBJ2-1; 12 nucleotides match TRBD2. CDR1 is LGHNA, CDR2 YNFKEQ, per germline. This CDR3 has 17 amino acids. V lost 1 base, J lost 9 bases, and 10 bases stayed unmatched. The DNA of the CDR3 is TGTGCCAGCAGCCAAGTTGGGAGACTAGCGGGAGAGACTGAGCAGTTCTTC. Its protein is CASSQVGRLAGETEQFF.

The V and J genes are TRBV9 and TRBJ2-1; TRBD2 aligns across 12 bases. The trim removed 0 bases at V and 8 bases at J, leaving 6 bases unmatched. The CDR3 spans 16 residues. Germline loops: CDR1 SGDLS, CDR2 YYNGEE. CDR3 residues: CASSVDGLAGFDEQFF. The DNA of the CDR3 is TGTGCCAGCAGCGTAGATGGACTAGCGGGATTTGATGAGCAGTTCTTC.

The V call is TRBV6-1, the J call TRBJ2-1, with TRBD2 matching over 8 bases. The CDR3 length is 13 residues. The junction had 4 bases not matched to a gene; V was cut back by 9 bases and J by 3 bases. Germline CDR1 MNHNS, CDR2 SASEGT. The CDR3 DNA follows: TGTGCCAGTAGAGCGGGGGACTACAATGAGCAGTTCTTC. Its protein is CASRAGDYNEQFF.

This chain links TRBV4-2 with TRBJ2-7; a possible D gene is TRBD2 (5 bases). The CDR3 loop spans 12 amino acids. Germline V lookup: CDR1 LGHNA, CDR2 YNFKEQ. Trimming removed 5 bases at V and 4 bases at J, with 9 bases between. CDR3 bases: TGTGCCAGCAGCGAAGGGAGTTACGAGCAGTACTTC. Protein: CASSEGSYEQYF.

The V and J genes are TRBV6-1 and TRBJ2-1; D is perhaps TRBD2 (5 bases). This CDR3 is 16 amino acids long. Trimming removed 2 bases from V and 0 bases from J, with 11 bases in between. CDR1 is MNHNS and CDR2 is SASEGT in the germline V gene. The CDR3 DNA is TGTGCCAGCAGTGAATTCCCGGGAAGCTCCTACAATGAGCAGTTCTTC. Translated, it gives CASSEFPGSSYNEQFF.

The V gene is TRBV11-3, the J gene TRBJ2-5, with 9 positions matching TRBD1. Germline V CDR1 and CDR2: SGHNT, YENEEA. The CDR3 spans 14 residues. V trimming: 4 bases; J trimming: 5 bases; junction bases outside the gene matches: 5. CDR3 coding DNA: TGTGCCAGCAGCTACGGGACAGGGTACGAGACCCAGTACTTC. This translates into CASSYGTGYETQYF. The variable domain in full, with the rest retrieved from reference TRBV11-3 and TRBJ2-5, is EAGVVQSPRYKIIEKKQPVAFWCNPISGHNTLYWYLQNLGQGPELLIRYENEEAVDDSQLPKDRFSAERLKGVDSTLKIQPAELGDSAVYLCASSYGTGYETQYFGPGTRLLVL.

A single count supports this clone. The V gene is TRBV4-1, the J gene TRBJ2-7, with a weak D call TRBD1 (5 bases). CDR1 is MGHRA and CDR2 is YSYEKL in the germline V gene. The CDR3 covers 15 residues. V was clipped by 0 bases and J by 3 bases, with 12 bases between them. CDR3 sequence: CASSQEPSDNYEQYF. The CDR3 DNA sequence: TGCGCCAGCAGCCAAGAGCCCTCGGACAACTACGAGCAGTACTTC.

The V call is TRBV11-3, the J call TRBJ2-1; TRBD1 matches 10 bases. This CDR3 is 14 amino acids long. The trim removed 5 bases at V and 7 bases at J, leaving 5 bases unmatched. Per the germline V gene, CDR1 is SGHNT and CDR2 is YENEEA. CDR3 DNA sequence: TGTGCCAGCAGCCGGGACAGGGGCTCGAATGAGCAGTTCTTC. Its protein product is CASSRDRGSNEQFF.

This chain joins TRBV29-1 and TRBJ2-5; D not resolved. There are 14 residues in the CDR3. Germline loops: CDR1 SQVTM, CDR2 ANQGSEA. Trimming cost V 2 bases and J 0 bases, with 10 bases left between them. The CDR3, as DNA: TGCAGCGTTGAAAGGGCAGGAGACCAAGAGACCCAGTACTTC. It translates to CSVERAGDQETQYF.

The chain is built from TRBV7-9 and TRBJ1-1, with D maybe TRBD1 (6 bases). The CDR3 runs to 15 residues. Trimming shortened V by 5 bases and J by 1 base, and 14 bases separated the two germline ends. CDR1 and CDR2 from the germline V gene are SEHNR and FQNEAQ (reference sequence). The CDR3 reads CASSQPKTGNTEAFF. The DNA for the CDR3 is TGTGCCAGCAGCCAACCGAAGACAGGGAACACTGAAGCTTTCTTT.

J is TRBJ2-5 and V is TRBV18; D is uncertain. CDR3 length equals 15 residues. From germline, CDR1 is KGHSH and CDR2 LQKENI. V was shortened by 0 bases and J by 2 bases, with 10 bases between the two germline ends. The CDR3 DNA reads TGTGCCAGCTCACCACCGATAGAATTACAAGAGACCCAGTACTTC. This sequence encodes CASSPPIELQETQYF.

V usage is TRBV7-7 and J usage is TRBJ2-3; D unresolved. The CDR3 runs 13 residues. The germline V gene encodes CDR1 SSHAT and CDR2 FNYEAQ (reference sequence). Trimming left V 2 bases short and J 4 bases short, with 7 bases between. CDR3 in DNA: TGTGCCAGCAGCTTAAACAGCGCAGATACGCAGTATTTT. Translated, it gives CASSLNSADTQYF. Looking up the rest from reference TRBV7-7 and TRBJ2-3 gives the full variable domain: GAGVSQSPRYKVTKRGQDVTLRCDPISSHATLYWYQQALGQGPEFLTYFNYEAQPDKSGLPSDRFSAERPEGSISTLTIQRTEQRDSAMYRCASSLNSADTQYFGPGTRLTVL.

V is TRBV5-1 and J is TRBJ2-5; 11 bases line up with TRBD1. The CDR3 is 15 residues long. Germline loops: CDR1 SGHRS, CDR2 YFSETQ. V lost 3 bases to trimming and J lost 5 bases; unmatched junction nucleotides: 6. CDR3 DNA: TGCGCCAGCAGCTACTGGACAGGGGGCCAGGAGACCCAGTACTTC. Its protein is CASSYWTGGQETQYF.

This clone was recorded only once. This chain uses TRBV7-9 with TRBJ2-1, with a weak D call TRBD2 (5 bases). V was cut by 5 bases and J by 2 bases, with 16 bases left in between. The CDR3 spans 16 residues. The V gene's germline CDR1 is SEHNR and CDR2 FQNEAQ (reference sequence). The CDR3 coding sequence is TGTGCCAGCAGCGATACCGCCGGGGAACCCTACAATGAGCAGTTCTTC. This sequence encodes CASSDTAGEPYNEQFF.

The chain combines TRBV19 with TRBJ2-2; 11 bases align to TRBD2. This CDR3 is built from 17 residues. Germline V gives CDR1 LNHDA, CDR2 SQIVND (reference sequence). The V gene end was trimmed by 7 bases and the J gene end by 0 bases; junction bases not matched to a gene: 7. CDR3 nucleotide sequence: TGTGCCAGTAAGGTTCTAGCGGGAGGTACGAACACCGGGGAGCTGTTTTTT. As protein: CASKVLAGGTNTGELFF.

The table lists this clone with a count of one. The chain joins TRBV20-1 to TRBJ2-7; D remains unclear. This CDR3 comprises 11 residues. Germline loops: CDR1 DFQATT, CDR2 SNEGSKA (reference sequence). V lost 1 base and J 5 bases, leaving 6 bases between the germline ends. The CDR3 loop is CSARAGHEQYF. The CDR3 nucleotides are TGCAGTGCTAGAGCCGGTCACGAGCAGTACTTC.

In this sample, this clone turned up a few times. The chain links TRBV7-2 to TRBJ2-5, with D unclear. This CDR3 region has 13 residues. V was clipped by 0 bases and J by 7 bases, with 9 bases between them. Germline V gene sequence: CDR1 SGHTA, CDR2 FQGNSA. The CDR3 DNA is TGTGCCAGCAGCTTAGCCGAGGTGGGGACCCAGTACTTC. This translates into CASSLAEVGTQYF.

The rearrangement joins TRBV28 to TRBJ2-7; tentatively, D is TRBD1 or TRBD2 (7 bases each). The germline V gene encodes CDR1 MDHEN and CDR2 SYDVKM. V gave up 6 bases and J gave up 2 bases, with 14 bases separating them. The CDR3 is 14 amino acids. The CDR3 DNA reads as TGTGCCAGCAGGCAGGGGGGGGTTACCTACGAGCAGTACTTC. Its protein is CASRQGGVTYEQYF.